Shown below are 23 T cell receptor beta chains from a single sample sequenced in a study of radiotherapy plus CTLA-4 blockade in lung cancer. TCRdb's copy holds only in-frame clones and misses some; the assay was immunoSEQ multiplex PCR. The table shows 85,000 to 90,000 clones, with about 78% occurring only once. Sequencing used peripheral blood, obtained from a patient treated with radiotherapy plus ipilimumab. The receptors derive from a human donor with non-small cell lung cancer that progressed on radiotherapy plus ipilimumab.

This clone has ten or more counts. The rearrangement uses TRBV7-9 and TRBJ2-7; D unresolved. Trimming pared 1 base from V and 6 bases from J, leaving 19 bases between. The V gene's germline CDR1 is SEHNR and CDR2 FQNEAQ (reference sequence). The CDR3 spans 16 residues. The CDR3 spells CASSLGGGIGFGEQYF. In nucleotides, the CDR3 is TGTGCCAGCAGCTTAGGGGGTGGTATCGGTTTTGGCGAGCAGTACTTC.

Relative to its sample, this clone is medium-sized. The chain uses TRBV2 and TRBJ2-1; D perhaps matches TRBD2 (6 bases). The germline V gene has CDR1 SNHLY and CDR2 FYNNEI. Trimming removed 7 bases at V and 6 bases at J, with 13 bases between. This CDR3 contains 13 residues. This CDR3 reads CASTGEIGNEQFF. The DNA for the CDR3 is TGTGCCAGCACGGGGGAAATCGGCAATGAGCAGTTCTTC. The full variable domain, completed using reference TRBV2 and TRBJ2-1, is EPEVTQTPSHQVTQMGQEVILRCVPISNHLYFYWYRQILGQKVEFLVSFYNNEISEKSEIFDDQFSVERPDGSNFTLKIRSTKLEDSAMYFCASTGEIGNEQFFGPGTRLTVL.

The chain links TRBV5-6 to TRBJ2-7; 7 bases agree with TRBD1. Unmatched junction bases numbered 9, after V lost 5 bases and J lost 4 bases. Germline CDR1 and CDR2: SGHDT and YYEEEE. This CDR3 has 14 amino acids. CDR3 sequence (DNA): TGTGCCAGCAGAAAGTCACAGGGGCATTACGAGCAGTACTTC. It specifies CASRKSQGHYEQYF.

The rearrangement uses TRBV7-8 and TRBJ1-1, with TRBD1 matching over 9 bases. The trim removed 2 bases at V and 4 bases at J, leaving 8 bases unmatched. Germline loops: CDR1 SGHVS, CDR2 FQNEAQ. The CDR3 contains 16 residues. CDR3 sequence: CASSLSRTGAGTEAFF. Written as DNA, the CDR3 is TGTGCCAGCAGCTTATCCCGGACAGGGGCCGGCACTGAAGCTTTCTTT. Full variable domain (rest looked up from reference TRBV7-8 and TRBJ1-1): GAGVSQSPRYKVAKRGQDVALRCDPISGHVSLFWYQQALGQGPEFLTYFQNEAQLDKSGLPSDRFFAERPEGSVSTLKIQRTQQEDSAVYLCASSLSRTGAGTEAFFGQGTRLTVV.

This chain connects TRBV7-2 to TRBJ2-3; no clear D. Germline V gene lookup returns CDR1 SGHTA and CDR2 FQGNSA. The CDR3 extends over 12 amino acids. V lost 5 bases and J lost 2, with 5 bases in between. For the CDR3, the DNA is TGTGCCAGCAGCCCCCACACAGATACGCAGTATTTT. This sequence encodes CASSPHTDTQYF.

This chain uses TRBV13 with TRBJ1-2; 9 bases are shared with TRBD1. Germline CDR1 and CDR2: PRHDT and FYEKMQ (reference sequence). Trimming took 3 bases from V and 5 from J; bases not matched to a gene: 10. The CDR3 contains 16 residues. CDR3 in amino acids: CASSFRGTGQKYGYTF. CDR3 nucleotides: TGTGCCAGCAGCTTTAGGGGGACAGGGCAGAAGTATGGCTACACCTTC.

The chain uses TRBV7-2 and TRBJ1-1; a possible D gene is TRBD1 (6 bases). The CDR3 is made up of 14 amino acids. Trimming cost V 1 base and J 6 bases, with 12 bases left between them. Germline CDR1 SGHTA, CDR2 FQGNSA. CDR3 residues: CASSLVPGAPEAFF. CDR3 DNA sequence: TGTGCCAGCAGCTTAGTTCCAGGGGCCCCTGAAGCTTTCTTT.

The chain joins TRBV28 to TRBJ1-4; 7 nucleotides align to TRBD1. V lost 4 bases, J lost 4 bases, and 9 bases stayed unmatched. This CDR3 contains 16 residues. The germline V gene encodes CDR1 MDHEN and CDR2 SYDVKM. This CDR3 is CASSSMRTGGNEKLFF. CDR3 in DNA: TGTGCCAGCAGTTCCATGCGGACAGGTGGTAATGAAAAACTGTTTTTT.

For the CDR3, the DNA is TGTGCCAGCAGTGAAGATAATGAAAAACTGTTTTTT. It codes for CASSEDNEKLFF. The V and J genes are TRBV25-1 and TRBJ1-4; unclear D gene. V dropped 2 bases and J dropped 4 bases, with 2 bases sitting between them. Germline CDR1 and CDR2: MGHDK and SYGVNS. This CDR3 has 12 residues.

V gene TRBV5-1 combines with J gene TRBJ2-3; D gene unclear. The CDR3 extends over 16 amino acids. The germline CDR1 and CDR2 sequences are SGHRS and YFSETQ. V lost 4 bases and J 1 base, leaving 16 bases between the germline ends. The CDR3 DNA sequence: TGCGCCAGCAGCCCTCCCCCGCTAACAGGCACAGATACGCAGTATTTT. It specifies CASSPPPLTGTDTQYF.

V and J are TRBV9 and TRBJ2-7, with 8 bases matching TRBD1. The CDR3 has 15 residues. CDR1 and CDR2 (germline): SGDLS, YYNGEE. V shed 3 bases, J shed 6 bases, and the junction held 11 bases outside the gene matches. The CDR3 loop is CASSEEGTGRGEQYF. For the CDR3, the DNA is TGTGCCAGCAGCGAGGAGGGGACAGGCCGGGGCGAGCAGTACTTC.

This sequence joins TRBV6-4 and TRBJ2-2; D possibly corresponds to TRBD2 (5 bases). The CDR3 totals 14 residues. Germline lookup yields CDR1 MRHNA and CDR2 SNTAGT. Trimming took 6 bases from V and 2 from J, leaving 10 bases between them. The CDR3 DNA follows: TGTGCCAGCAGGAGGGAACTCAACACCGGGGAGCTGTTTTTT. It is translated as CASRRELNTGELFF.

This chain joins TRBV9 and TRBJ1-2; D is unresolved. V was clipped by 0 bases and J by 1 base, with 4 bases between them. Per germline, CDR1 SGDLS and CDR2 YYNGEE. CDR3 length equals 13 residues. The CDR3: CASSVVGNYGYTF. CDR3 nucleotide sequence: TGTGCCAGCAGCGTAGTCGGTAACTATGGCTACACCTTC.

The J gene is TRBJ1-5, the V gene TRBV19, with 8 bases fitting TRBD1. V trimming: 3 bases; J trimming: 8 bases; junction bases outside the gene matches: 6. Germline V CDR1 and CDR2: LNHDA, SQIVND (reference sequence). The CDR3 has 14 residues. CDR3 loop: CASSILDRDEPQHF. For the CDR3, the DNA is TGTGCCAGTAGTATCCTGGACAGGGATGAGCCCCAGCATTTT.

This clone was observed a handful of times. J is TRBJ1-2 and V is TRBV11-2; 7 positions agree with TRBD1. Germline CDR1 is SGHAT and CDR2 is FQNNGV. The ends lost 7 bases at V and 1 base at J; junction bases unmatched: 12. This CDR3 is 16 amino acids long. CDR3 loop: CASTSDRSDVNYGYTF. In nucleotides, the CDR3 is TGTGCCAGCACCTCGGACAGGTCGGATGTTAACTATGGCTACACCTTC. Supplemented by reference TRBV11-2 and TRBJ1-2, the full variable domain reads EAGVAQSPRYKIIEKRQSVAFWCNPISGHATLYWYQQILGQGPKLLIQFQNNGVVDDSQLPKDRFSAERLKGVDSTLKIQPAKLEDSAVYLCASTSDRSDVNYGYTFGSGTRLTVV.

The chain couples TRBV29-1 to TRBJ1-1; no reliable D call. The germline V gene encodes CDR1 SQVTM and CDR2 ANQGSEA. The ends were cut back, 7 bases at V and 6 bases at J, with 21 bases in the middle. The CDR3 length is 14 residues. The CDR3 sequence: CSALRRDGVAEAFF. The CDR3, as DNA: TGCAGCGCTTTGAGAAGAGATGGGGTCGCTGAAGCTTTCTTT.

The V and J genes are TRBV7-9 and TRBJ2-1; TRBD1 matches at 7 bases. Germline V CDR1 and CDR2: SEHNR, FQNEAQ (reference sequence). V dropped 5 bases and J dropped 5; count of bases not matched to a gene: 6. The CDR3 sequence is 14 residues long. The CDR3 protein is CASSRGQRHNEQFF. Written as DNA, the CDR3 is TGTGCCAGCAGCCGGGGACAGAGACACAATGAGCAGTTCTTC.

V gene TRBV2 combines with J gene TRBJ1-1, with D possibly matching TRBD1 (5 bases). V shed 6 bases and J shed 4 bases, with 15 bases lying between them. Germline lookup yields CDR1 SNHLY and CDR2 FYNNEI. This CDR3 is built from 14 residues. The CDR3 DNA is TGTGCCAGCAGGGGACGCTGGTTGGGCACTGAAGCTTTCTTT. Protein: CASRGRWLGTEAFF. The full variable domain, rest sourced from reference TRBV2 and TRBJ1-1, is EPEVTQTPSHQVTQMGQEVILRCVPISNHLYFYWYRQILGQKVEFLVSFYNNEISEKSEIFDDQFSVERPDGSNFTLKIRSTKLEDSAMYFCASRGRWLGTEAFFGQGTRLTVV.

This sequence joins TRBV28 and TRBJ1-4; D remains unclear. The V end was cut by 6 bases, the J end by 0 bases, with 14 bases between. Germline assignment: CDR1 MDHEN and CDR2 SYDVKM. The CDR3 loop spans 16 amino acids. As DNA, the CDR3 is TGTGCCAGCAGCCCCTATCGCGGGGCAACTAATGAAAAACTGTTTTTT. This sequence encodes CASSPYRGATNEKLFF.

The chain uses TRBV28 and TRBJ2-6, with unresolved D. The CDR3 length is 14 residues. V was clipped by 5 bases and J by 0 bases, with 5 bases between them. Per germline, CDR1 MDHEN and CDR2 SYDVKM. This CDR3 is CASSASSGANVLTF. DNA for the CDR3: TGTGCCAGCAGTGCAAGCTCTGGGGCCAACGTCCTGACTTTC. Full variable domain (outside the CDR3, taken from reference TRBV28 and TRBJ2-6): DVKVTQSSRYLVKRTGEKVFLECVQDMDHENMFWYRQDPGLGLRLIYFSYDVKMKEKGDIPEGYSVSREKKERFSLILESASTNQTSMYLCASSASSGANVLTFGAGSRLTVL.

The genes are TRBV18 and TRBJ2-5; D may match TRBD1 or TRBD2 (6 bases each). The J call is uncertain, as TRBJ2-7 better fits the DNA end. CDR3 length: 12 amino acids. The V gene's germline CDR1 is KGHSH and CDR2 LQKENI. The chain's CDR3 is CASSVGGLEQYF. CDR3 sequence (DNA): TGTGCCAGCTCCGTCGGGGGCCTCGAGCAGTACTTC.

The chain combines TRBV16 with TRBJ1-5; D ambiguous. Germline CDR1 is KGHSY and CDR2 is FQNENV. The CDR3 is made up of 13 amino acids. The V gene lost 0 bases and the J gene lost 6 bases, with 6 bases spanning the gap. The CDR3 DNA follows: TGTGCCAGCAGCCAATCGAATTTTCAGCCCCAGCATTTT. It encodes CASSQSNFQPQHF. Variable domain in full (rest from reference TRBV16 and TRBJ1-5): GEEVAQTPKHLVRGEGQKAKLYCAPIKGHSYVFWYQQVLKNEFKFLISFQNENVFDETGMPKERFSAKCLPNSPCSLEIQATKLEDSAVYFCASSQSNFQPQHFGDGTRLSIL.

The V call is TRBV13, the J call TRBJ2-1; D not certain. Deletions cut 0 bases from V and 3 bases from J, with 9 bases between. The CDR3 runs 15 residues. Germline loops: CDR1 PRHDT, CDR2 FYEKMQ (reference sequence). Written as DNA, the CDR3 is TGTGCCAGCAGCTTAGGCCTAGGGCTCTACAATGAGCAGTTCTTC. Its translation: CASSLGLGLYNEQFF.